This paragraph covers one T cell receptor beta chain sequence. CDR3 length: 17 residues. Trimming cost V 1 base and J 4 bases, with 20 bases left between them. Germline lookup yields CDR1 SGHRS and CDR2 YFSETQ. The entry originates in a study of blood T cell repertoires in COVID-19. On the study more broadly: The study drew acute and convalescent COVID-19 samples from the United States, Italy and Spain. PBMCs, B-cell-depleted T cells, or T cells were the source of the cDNA or gDNA that made up the material.

Per the original methods: Amplifying reference gene primers gave estimates of nucleated cell counts. Only in-frame clones appear in the TCRdb table, and some are missing; sequencing was by immunoSEQ multiplex PCR. The DNA gave D and trimming, while V, J and clone size come from that table. The table lists approximately 230,000 clones, 70% to 85% of them singletons, with around 8.9% in the top ten. The origin of this receptor is a man of 80 years or more with acute or convalescent COVID-19. The chain carries TRBV5-1 and TRBJ1-1; a weak D match, TRBD1 (5 bases). The specimen was peripheral blood. In DNA form, the CDR3 reads TGCGCCAGCAGCTTGTTTTATGGACAAACCAAGGGCACTGAAGCTTTCTTT. Its translation is CASSLFYGQTKGTEAFF. Full variable domain (outside the CDR3, taken from reference TRBV5-1 and TRBJ1-1): KAGVTQTPRYLIKTRGQQVTLSCSPISGHRSVSWYQQTPGQGLQFLFEYFSETQRNKGNFPGRFSGRQFSNSRSEMNVSTLELGDSALYLCASSLFYGQTKGTEAFFGQGTRLTVV.